These 27 T cell receptor beta chains originate from one sample sequenced in a study of radiotherapy plus CTLA-4 blockade in lung cancer. Clones were read by immunoSEQ multiplex PCR, and TCRdb kept only the in-frame ones, dropping some. The table includes more than 75,000 clones, roughly 86% detected once. The material was peripheral blood, obtained from a patient treated with radiotherapy plus ipilimumab. The receptor source for this set is a human donor with non-small cell lung cancer who had stable disease on radiotherapy plus ipilimumab.

J is TRBJ1-1 and V is TRBV18, with D hard to call. Trimming removed 2 bases at V and 4 bases at J, with 8 bases between. Germline V gives CDR1 KGHSH, CDR2 LQKENI. The CDR3 is 13 amino acids. Here the CDR3 DNA reads TGTGCCAGCTCACCAGGGAGGAGCACTGAAGCTTTCTTT. Protein sequence: CASSPGRSTEAFF. Complete variable domain (other parts from reference TRBV18 and TRBJ1-1): NAGVMQNPRHLVRRRGQEARLRCSPMKGHSHVYWYRQLPEEGLKFMVYLQKENIIDESGMPKERFSAEFPKEGPSILRIQQVVRGDSAAYFCASSPGRSTEAFFGQGTRLTVV.

This clone came up once. The chain couples TRBV7-3 to TRBJ1-5; unclear D gene. This CDR3 spans 13 amino acids. Germline CDR1 and CDR2: SGHTA and FQGTGA. V was clipped by 0 bases and J by 5 bases, with 5 bases between them. The CDR3 sequence: CASSLTLDQPQHF. The CDR3 DNA follows: TGTGCCAGCAGCTTAACGTTAGATCAGCCCCAGCATTTT.

The chain employs TRBV2 and TRBJ2-7, with TRBD2 matching 11 bases. The length of the CDR3 is 15 residues. Looked up from germline, CDR1 is SNHLY and CDR2 is FYNNEI. V trimming: 7 bases; J trimming: 2 bases; junction bases outside the gene matches: 7. The DNA of the CDR3 is TGTGCCAGCACCGGCGGGACTAGCGGAACCTACGAGCAGTACTTC. Translated, it gives CASTGGTSGTYEQYF.

This chain connects TRBV6-9 to TRBJ1-1, with 7 bases identical to TRBD1. Germline assignment: CDR1 MNHGY and CDR2 SVAAGI. The CDR3 is made up of 14 amino acids. After removal of 6 bases from V and 1 base from J, the junction contained 5 bases not matched to a gene. The CDR3 is CASSQDRRNTEAFF. For the CDR3, the DNA is TGTGCCAGCAGCCAGGACAGGAGGAACACTGAAGCTTTCTTT.

The chain couples TRBV11-3 to TRBJ2-3; TRBD2 agrees at 10 bases. Per the germline V gene, CDR1 is SGHNT and CDR2 is YENEEA. This CDR3 region has 15 residues. With V trimmed by 5 bases and J by 2 bases, 4 bases remained unmatched. As DNA, the CDR3 is TGTGCCAGCAGCCCAGGGACTAGCGCCACAGATACGCAGTATTTT. This sequence encodes CASSPGTSATDTQYF.

The chain is built from TRBV5-1 and TRBJ2-2; perhaps TRBD1 as D (6 bases). CDR1 is SGHRS and CDR2 is YFSETQ in the germline V gene. This CDR3 contains 17 residues. Trimming took 0 bases from V and 1 from J, leaving 13 bases between them. The CDR3 coding sequence is TGCGCCAGCAGCTTGGCCGTAACAGGGAGGAACACCGGGGAGCTGTTTTTT. It specifies CASSLAVTGRNTGELFF. Looking up the rest from reference TRBV5-1 and TRBJ2-2 gives the full variable domain: KAGVTQTPRYLIKTRGQQVTLSCSPISGHRSVSWYQQTPGQGLQFLFEYFSETQRNKGNFPGRFSGRQFSNSRSEMNVSTLELGDSALYLCASSLAVTGRNTGELFFGEGSRLTVL.

This chain links TRBV7-2 with TRBJ2-1, with 8 positions matching TRBD1. Germline trimming cut 0 bases from V and 8 bases from J; bases unmatched to any gene: 6. There are 15 residues in the CDR3. Germline assignment: CDR1 SGHTA and CDR2 FQGNSA. As DNA, the CDR3 is TGTGCCAGCAGCTTAGCGCCGCAGGGGGCCTATGAGCAGTTCTTC. Translating it yields CASSLAPQGAYEQFF.

V gene TRBV27 combines with J gene TRBJ1-2, with 8 bases that match TRBD1. The V gene's germline CDR1 is MNHEY and CDR2 SMNVEV (reference sequence). V trimming: 0 bases; J trimming: 6 bases; junction bases outside the gene matches: 9. This CDR3 has 16 residues. The chain's CDR3 is CASSLSPRGRLDGYTF. CDR3 sequence (DNA): TGTGCCAGCAGTTTATCACCCAGGGGGCGATTAGATGGCTACACCTTC.

The V gene is TRBV14, the J gene TRBJ2-3; TRBD2 aligns across 8 bases. After removal of 4 bases from V and 12 bases from J, the junction contained 15 bases not matched to a gene. CDR1 is SGHDN, CDR2 FVKESK, per germline. The CDR3 runs 15 residues. CDR3 in amino acids: CASSPSGTRISNQYF. In DNA, the CDR3 is TGTGCCAGCAGCCCATCCGGGACTAGAATCAGTAACCAGTATTTT. Full variable domain (outside the CDR3, taken from reference TRBV14 and TRBJ2-3): EAGVTQFPSHSVIEKGQTVTLRCDPISGHDNLYWYRRVMGKEIKFLLHFVKESKQDESGMPNNRFLAERTGGTYSTLKVQPAELEDSGVYFCASSPSGTRISNQYFGPGTRLTVL.

This clone was observed a single time. The CDR3, as DNA: TGCGCCAGCAGTGGCCAGGGACAGGGAATCAACGAGCAGTACTTC. Translated, it gives CASSGQGQGINEQYF. The rearrangement joins TRBV10-1 to TRBJ2-7; TRBD1 matches at 9 bases. Germline lookup yields CDR1 WNHNN and CDR2 SYGVQD (reference sequence). Germline trimming cut 4 bases from V and 5 bases from J; bases unmatched to any gene: 9. This CDR3 has 15 amino acids.

The chain links TRBV6-5 to TRBJ2-7; D might be TRBD1 (5 bases). The germline V gene encodes CDR1 MNHEY and CDR2 SVGAGI. CDR3 size: 14 residues. With 2 bases removed from V and 5 bases from J, the gap between germline ends came to 13 bases. CDR3 nucleotides: TGTGCCAGCAGTTACGGGGCAGGGCCCAACGAGCAGTACTTC. Amino acid sequence: CASSYGAGPNEQYF.

This clone was found once. The chain has TRBV11-2 and TRBJ2-3, with 7 bases aligning to TRBD2. Germline V CDR1 and CDR2: SGHAT, FQNNGV. Losses at the gene ends were 1 base for V and 4 bases for J; bases not matched to a gene: 5. The CDR3 spans 15 residues. CDR3 in DNA: TGTGCCAGCAGCTTAGTTGTGACTAGCTCAGATACGCAGTATTTT. Translation gives CASSLVVTSSDTQYF. The whole variable domain, remainder taken from reference TRBV11-2 and TRBJ2-3, is EAGVAQSPRYKIIEKRQSVAFWCNPISGHATLYWYQQILGQGPKLLIQFQNNGVVDDSQLPKDRFSAERLKGVDSTLKIQPAKLEDSAVYLCASSLVVTSSDTQYFGPGTRLTVL.

This rearrangement joins TRBV7-9 to TRBJ1-4, with 9 bases identical to TRBD1. The CDR3 extends over 14 amino acids. The V gene's germline CDR1 is SEHNR and CDR2 FQNEAQ (reference sequence). V lost 2 bases and J lost 6; bases outside the gene matches: 1. CDR3 in DNA: TGTGCCAGCAGCTTAAGACAGGGGGATGAAAAACTGTTTTTT. It is translated as CASSLRQGDEKLFF.

The chain has TRBV28 and TRBJ1-6; D possibly corresponds to TRBD1 (6 bases). V was shortened by 3 bases and J by 5 bases, with 8 bases between the two germline ends. Germline-derived CDR1 and CDR2 are MDHEN and SYDVKM. This CDR3 has 14 amino acids. CDR3 in amino acids: CASSLTGNNSPLHF. CDR3 bases: TGTGCCAGCAGTTTGACAGGCAATAATTCACCCCTCCACTTT.

The chain has TRBV23-1 and TRBJ2-7, with 7 positions matching TRBD1. TRBV23-1 is given ORF status, its function remaining uncertain. V was clipped by 8 bases and J by 5 bases; unmatched bases: 18. The CDR3 sequence is 16 residues long. The CDR3: CASVPPPGQPFDEQYF. For the CDR3, the DNA is TGCGCCAGCGTCCCCCCTCCGGGACAGCCATTTGACGAGCAGTACTTC.

This clone was picked up a small number of times. V usage is TRBV19 and J usage is TRBJ2-5; D call uncertain. This CDR3 has 11 amino acids. V dropped 9 bases and J dropped 5 bases, with 10 bases sitting between them. CDR1 and CDR2 (germline): LNHDA, SQIVND (reference sequence). Written as DNA, the CDR3 is TGTGCCAGCGCAATAGGGGAGACCCAGTACTTC. It yields the protein CASAIGETQYF.

V usage is TRBV20-1 and J usage is TRBJ1-1; D is possibly TRBD1 (6 bases). CDR3 length: 11 residues. Germline values: CDR1 DFQATT, CDR2 SNEGSKA (reference sequence). Trimming removed 6 bases from V and 1 base from J, with 6 bases in between. This chain's CDR3 is CSADRNTEAFF. The CDR3 nucleotides read TGCAGTGCGGACAGGAACACTGAAGCTTTCTTT.

The V call is TRBV9, the J call TRBJ1-5; D is undetermined. Germline CDR1 and CDR2: SGDLS and YYNGEE. This CDR3 is built from 14 residues. The ends were cut back, 3 bases at V and 1 base at J, with 8 bases in the middle. CDR3 residues: CASSAGESNQPQHF. CDR3 DNA: TGTGCCAGCAGCGCCGGGGAGAGCAATCAGCCCCAGCATTTT.

This clone was picked up a small number of times. The V and J genes are TRBV11-2 and TRBJ2-3; 15 bases fit TRBD2. V was pared by 5 bases and J by 5 bases, with 14 bases of the junction left unmatched. The CDR3 loop spans 19 amino acids. The germline gives CDR1 SGHAT, CDR2 FQNNGV. This CDR3 is CASSTLKGGTSGRLDTQYF. The CDR3 bases are TGTGCCAGCAGCACCCTCAAGGGGGGGACTAGCGGGAGGTTAGATACGCAGTATTTT.

The rearrangement joins TRBV19 to TRBJ1-5; D not certain. The CDR3 loop spans 14 amino acids. The V end was cut by 3 bases, the J end by 2 bases, with 8 bases between. CDR1 LNHDA and CDR2 SQIVND come from the germline V gene (reference sequence). CDR3 sequence (DNA): TGTGCCAGTAGTATCCGCGGGGGCAATCAGCCCCAGCATTTT. This gives the protein CASSIRGGNQPQHF.

The rearrangement uses TRBV5-1 and TRBJ2-1, with D possibly being TRBD2 (6 bases). Trimming pared 4 bases from V and 9 bases from J, leaving 14 bases between. The germline V gene has CDR1 SGHRS and CDR2 YFSETQ. The CDR3 spans 13 residues. The chain's CDR3 is CASSPLLAGEQFF. CDR3 in DNA: TGCGCCAGCAGCCCCTTACTAGCTGGTGAGCAGTTCTTC.

This chain connects TRBV5-4 to TRBJ2-1; D gene unclear. Trimming cost V 2 bases and J 7 bases, with 7 bases left between them. There are 12 residues in the CDR3. CDR1 is SGHNT and CDR2 is YYREEE in the germline V gene (reference sequence). This CDR3 is CASSFPGNEQFF. In DNA form, the CDR3 reads TGTGCCAGCAGCTTCCCCGGGAATGAGCAGTTCTTC.

The J gene is TRBJ1-2, the V gene TRBV4-2; TRBD1 matches at 9 bases. The V and J ends lost 8 bases and 6 bases, in that order; junction bases with no gene match: 19. The germline V gene has CDR1 LGHNA and CDR2 YNFKEQ. The CDR3 consists of 17 residues. Here the CDR3 reads CASSNRGQGYIGNGYTF. The CDR3 nucleotides are TGTGCCAGCTCGAATCGGGGACAGGGTTACATTGGGAATGGCTACACCTTC.

The chain is built from TRBV28 and TRBJ1-5; D is uncertain. Germline V gives CDR1 MDHEN, CDR2 SYDVKM. V shed 6 bases and J shed 4 bases, with 7 bases lying between them. This CDR3 has 12 residues. CDR3 sequence (DNA): TGTGCCAGCAGCCAGAGAAATCAGCCCCAGCATTTT. Amino acids: CASSQRNQPQHF. The full variable domain, completed using reference TRBV28 and TRBJ1-5, is DVKVTQSSRYLVKRTGEKVFLECVQDMDHENMFWYRQDPGLGLRLIYFSYDVKMKEKGDIPEGYSVSREKKERFSLILESASTNQTSMYLCASSQRNQPQHFGDGTRLSIL.

V is TRBV2 and J is TRBJ1-1, with D maybe TRBD1 (5 bases). The CDR3 is 12 amino acids. From germline, CDR1 is SNHLY and CDR2 FYNNEI. V dropped 2 bases and J dropped 5 bases, with 6 bases sitting between them. The DNA for the CDR3 is TGTGCCAGCAGTGAAAAGGGGACTGAAGCTTTCTTT. Its translation: CASSEKGTEAFF.

This clone was recorded a few times. This sequence joins TRBV7-3 and TRBJ1-3; D is possibly TRBD1 (5 bases). This CDR3 contains 14 residues. V was shortened by 4 bases and J by 1 base, with 8 bases between the two germline ends. Germline V CDR1 and CDR2: SGHTA, FQGTGA. The CDR3 protein is CASSYSGSGNTIYF. In DNA form, the CDR3 reads TGTGCCAGCAGCTACTCAGGGTCTGGAAACACCATATATTTT.

The chain uses TRBV28 and TRBJ2-7; TRBD1 matches at 8 bases. CDR1 is MDHEN and CDR2 is SYDVKM in the germline V gene. This CDR3 is built from 15 residues. The junction had 16 bases not matched to a gene; V was cut back by 8 bases and J by 7 bases. CDR3 protein: CASGIPTGGRNEQYF. The CDR3 nucleotides read TGTGCCAGCGGCATACCTACAGGGGGTAGGAATGAGCAGTACTTC.